This T cell receptor beta chain was sequenced during a study of blood T cell repertoires in COVID-19. About the study: Acute and convalescent COVID-19 specimens originated in the United States, Italy and Spain. T cells, B-cell-depleted T cells, or PBMCs supplied cDNA or gDNA.

As processed by the authors: Reference gene primers were amplified, and this amplification served to estimate nucleated cell counts. Generated by immunoSEQ multiplex PCR, the TCRdb table keeps only in-frame clones and is missing some. V and J calls plus clone size are reproduced from that table; the DNA served to infer D and trimming. Found here are 200,000 to 250,000 clones, around 91% of them singletons; the top ten hold 4% to 5.5%. J lost 2 bases, V lost 4 bases, and 6 bases had no gene match. This CDR3 has 16 residues. Germline V gene data show CDR1 as LGHDT and CDR2 as YNNKEL (reference sequence).

The chain has TRBV3-1 (or the pseudogene TRBV3-2) and TRBJ2-4; 9 positions match TRBD1. Sequencing used peripheral blood. This TCR was sampled from a woman aged 40 to 49 with acute or convalescent COVID-19. The CDR3 DNA reads as TGTGCCAGCAGCCCGCTTAACAGGGGGCCCAAAAACATTCAGTACTTC. Its protein product is CASSPLNRGPKNIQYF.